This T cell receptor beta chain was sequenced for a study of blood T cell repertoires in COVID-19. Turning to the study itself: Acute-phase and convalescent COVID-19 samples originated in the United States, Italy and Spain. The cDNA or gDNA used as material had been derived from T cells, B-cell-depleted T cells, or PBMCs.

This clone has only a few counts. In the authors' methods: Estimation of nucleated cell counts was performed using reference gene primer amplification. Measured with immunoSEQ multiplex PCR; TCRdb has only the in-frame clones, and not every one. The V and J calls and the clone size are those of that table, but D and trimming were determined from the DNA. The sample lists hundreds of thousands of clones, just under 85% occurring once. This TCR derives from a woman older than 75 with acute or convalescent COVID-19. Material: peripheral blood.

CDR3 DNA sequence: TGTGCCAGCAGCCACCTCGAAGGGACAACTAGACTGGGCTACACCTTC. As protein: CASSHLEGTTRLGYTF. This chain uses TRBV7-8 with TRBJ1-2, with D perhaps matching TRBD1 (6 bases). This CDR3 has 16 residues. CDR1 is SGHVS and CDR2 is FQNEAQ in the germline V gene. The V end was cut by 5 bases, the J end by 8 bases, with 24 bases between.